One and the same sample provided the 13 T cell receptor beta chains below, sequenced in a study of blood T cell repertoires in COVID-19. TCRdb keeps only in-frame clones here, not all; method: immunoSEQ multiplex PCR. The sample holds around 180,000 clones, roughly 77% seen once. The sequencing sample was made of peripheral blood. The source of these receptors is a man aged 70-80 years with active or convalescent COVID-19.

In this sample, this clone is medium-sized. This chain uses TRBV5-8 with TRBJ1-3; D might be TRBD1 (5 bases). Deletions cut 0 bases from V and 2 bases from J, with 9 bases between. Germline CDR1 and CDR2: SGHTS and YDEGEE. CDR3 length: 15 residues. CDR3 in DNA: TGTGCCAGCAGCTTGGCTGTCAGGGCTGGAAACACCATATATTTT. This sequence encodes CASSLAVRAGNTIYF.

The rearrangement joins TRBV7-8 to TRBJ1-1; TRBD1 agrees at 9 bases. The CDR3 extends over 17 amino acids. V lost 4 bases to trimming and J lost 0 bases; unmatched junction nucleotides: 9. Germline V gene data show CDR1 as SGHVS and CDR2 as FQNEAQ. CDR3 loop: CASSYSTGGEMNTEAFF. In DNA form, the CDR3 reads TGTGCCAGCAGCTACTCGACAGGGGGAGAAATGAACACTGAAGCTTTCTTT.

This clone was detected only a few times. CDR3 protein: CASSSGDQPQHF. The DNA of the CDR3 is TGTGCCAGCAGTTCAGGGGATCAGCCCCAGCATTTT. The rearrangement uses TRBV5-6 and TRBJ1-5; TRBD1 might be the D (6 bases). This CDR3 region has 12 residues. The V end lost 5 bases, the J end lost 5 bases, and 8 bases lay between the germline ends. Germline V gives CDR1 SGHDT, CDR2 YYEEEE.

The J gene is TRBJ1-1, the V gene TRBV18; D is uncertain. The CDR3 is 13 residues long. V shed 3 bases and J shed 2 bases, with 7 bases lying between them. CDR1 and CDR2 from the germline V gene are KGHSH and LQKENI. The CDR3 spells CASSPAVNTEAFF. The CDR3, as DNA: TGTGCCAGCTCACCGGCAGTTAACACTGAAGCTTTCTTT.

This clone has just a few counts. This CDR3 is CASSENFVAEQFF. CDR3 nucleotides: TGTGCCAGCAGTGAAAATTTTGTAGCTGAGCAGTTCTTC. The rearrangement links TRBV25-1 to TRBJ2-1; no definite D call. Per the germline V gene, CDR1 is MGHDK and CDR2 is SYGVNS. Trimming cost V 2 bases and J 9 bases, with 11 bases left between them. This CDR3 contains 13 residues.

In DNA form, the CDR3 reads TGTGCCTGGTCTCCCGGTCAGGTCACTGAAGCTTTCTTT. This encodes CAWSPGQVTEAFF. The chain carries TRBV30 and TRBJ1-1; D gene ambiguous. Germline V gene sequence: CDR1 GTSNPN, CDR2 SVGIG (reference sequence). The CDR3 consists of 13 residues. With 5 bases removed from V and 4 bases from J, the gap between germline ends came to 14 bases.

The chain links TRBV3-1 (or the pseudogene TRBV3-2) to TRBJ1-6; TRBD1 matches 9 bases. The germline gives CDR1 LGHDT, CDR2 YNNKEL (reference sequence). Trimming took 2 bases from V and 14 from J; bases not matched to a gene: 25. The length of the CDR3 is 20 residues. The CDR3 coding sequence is TGTGCCAGCAGCCAATCGTTCTGGAGGTGTACGGGACAGGGAGGTTCGTCCCTCCACTTT. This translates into CASSQSFWRCTGQGGSSLHF.

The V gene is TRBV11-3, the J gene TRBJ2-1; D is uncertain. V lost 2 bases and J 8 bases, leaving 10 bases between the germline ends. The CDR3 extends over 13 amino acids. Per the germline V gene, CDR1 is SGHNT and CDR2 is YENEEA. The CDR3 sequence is CASSLNSVHEQFF. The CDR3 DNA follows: TGTGCCAGCAGCTTAAATAGTGTTCATGAGCAGTTCTTC.

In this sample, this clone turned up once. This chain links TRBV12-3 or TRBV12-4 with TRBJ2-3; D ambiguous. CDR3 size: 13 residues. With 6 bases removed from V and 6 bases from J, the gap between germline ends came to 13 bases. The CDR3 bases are TGTGCCAGCAGCACCCGTTCGGTGGATACGCAGTATTTT. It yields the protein CASSTRSVDTQYF.

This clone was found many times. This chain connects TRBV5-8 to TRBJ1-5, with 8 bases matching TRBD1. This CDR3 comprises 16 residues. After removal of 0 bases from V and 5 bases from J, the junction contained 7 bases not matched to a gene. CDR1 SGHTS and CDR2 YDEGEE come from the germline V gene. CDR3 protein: CASSLEFGQGDQPQHF. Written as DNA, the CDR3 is TGTGCCAGCAGCTTGGAATTTGGACAGGGCGATCAGCCCCAGCATTTT.

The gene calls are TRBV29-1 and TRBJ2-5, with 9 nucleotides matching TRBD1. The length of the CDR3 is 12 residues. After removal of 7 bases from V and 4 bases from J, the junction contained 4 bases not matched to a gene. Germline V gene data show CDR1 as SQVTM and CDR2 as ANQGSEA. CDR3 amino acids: CSARTGVETQYF. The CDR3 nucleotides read TGCAGCGCCCGGACAGGGGTAGAGACCCAGTACTTC.

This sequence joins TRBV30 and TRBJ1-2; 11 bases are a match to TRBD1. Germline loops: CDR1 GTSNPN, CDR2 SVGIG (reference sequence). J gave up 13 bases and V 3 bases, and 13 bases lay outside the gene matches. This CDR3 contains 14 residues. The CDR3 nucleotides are TGTGCCTGGAGACATACGGGACAGGGGGGACGCTGCACCTTC. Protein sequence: CAWRHTGQGGRCTF. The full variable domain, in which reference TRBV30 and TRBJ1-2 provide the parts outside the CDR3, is SQTIHQWPATLVQPVGSPLSLECTVEGTSNPNLYWYRQAAGRGLQLLFYSVGIGQISSEVPQNLSASRPQDRQFILSSKKLLLSDSGFYLCAWRHTGQGGRCTFGSGTRLTVV.

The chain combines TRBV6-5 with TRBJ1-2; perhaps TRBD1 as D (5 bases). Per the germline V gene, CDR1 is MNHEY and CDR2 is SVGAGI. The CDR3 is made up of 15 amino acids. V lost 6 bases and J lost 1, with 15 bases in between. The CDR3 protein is CASSPKGPDNYGYTF. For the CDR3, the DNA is TGTGCCAGCAGCCCCAAGGGGCCCGATAACTATGGCTACACCTTC.